One sample yielded the 22 T cell receptor beta chains listed below, sequenced in a study of blood T cell repertoires in COVID-19. The table came from immunoSEQ multiplex PCR; TCRdb's copy has only in-frame clones and leaves some out. The sample has about 74,000 clones; almost 85% are singletons. Material: peripheral blood. These TCRs come from a man between 50 and 59 years old with acute or convalescent COVID-19.

This chain uses TRBV2 with TRBJ1-4; 12 nucleotides match TRBD1. Losses at the gene ends were 3 bases for V and 7 bases for J; bases not matched to a gene: 3. CDR1 SNHLY and CDR2 FYNNEI come from the germline V gene. This CDR3 is 15 amino acids long. CDR3 region: CASSDRDRGPEKLFF. For the CDR3, the DNA is TGTGCCAGCAGTGACCGGGACAGGGGGCCTGAAAAACTGTTTTTT.

In DNA form, the CDR3 reads TGCGCCAGCAGCCTCACCGAGGGCAGCCTTGGCTACACCTTC. Translating it yields CASSLTEGSLGYTF. The gene calls are TRBV4-1 and TRBJ1-2; D not certain. The CDR3 has 14 residues. Deletions cut 4 bases from V and 7 bases from J, with 16 bases between. Germline assignment: CDR1 MGHRA and CDR2 YSYEKL.

This clone was counted once. CDR3 coding DNA: TGTGCTAGTGGCCCAAACCCGGGACAGGGGGCAAAAGAGCAGTACTTC. It specifies CASGPNPGQGAKEQYF. V is TRBV12-5 and J is TRBJ2-7; TRBD1 matches at 12 bases. J was trimmed by 7 bases and V by 6 bases; bases with no gene match: 13. Germline V gene sequence: CDR1 LGHNT, CDR2 FRNRAP. The CDR3 has 16 residues. Based on the CDR3 plus reference TRBV12-5 and TRBJ2-7, the full variable domain is DARVTQTPRHKVTEMGQEVTMRCQPILGHNTVFWYRQTMMQGLELLAYFRNRAPLDDSGMPKDRFSAEMPDATLATLKIQPSEPRDSAVYFCASGPNPGQGAKEQYFGPGTRLTVT.

The V call is TRBV5-4, the J call TRBJ2-5; D gene uncertain. The CDR3 consists of 15 residues. V lost 4 bases to trimming and J lost 1 base, with 14 bases between them. Germline V gene lookup returns CDR1 SGHNT and CDR2 YYREEE (reference sequence). CDR3 sequence (DNA): TGTGCCAGCAGCCCGACATTCCAGGCCCAAGAGACCCAGTACTTC. Amino acid sequence: CASSPTFQAQETQYF. Full variable domain (missing parts from reference TRBV5-4 and TRBJ2-5): ETGVTQSPTHLIKTRGQQVTLRCSSQSGHNTVSWYQQALGQGPQFIFQYYREEENGRGNFPPRFSGLQFPNYSSELNVNALELDDSALYLCASSPTFQAQETQYFGPGTRLLVL.

The chain recombines TRBV18 with TRBJ1-2, with TRBD1 as a possible D gene (6 bases). The CDR3 totals 13 residues. V shed 6 bases and J shed 4 bases, with 12 bases lying between them. CDR1 is KGHSH and CDR2 is LQKENI in the germline V gene. Written as DNA, the CDR3 is TGTGCCAGCTCGGACAGCTCCTCCTATGGCTACACCTTC. The encoded protein is CASSDSSSYGYTF.

The V gene is TRBV9, the J gene TRBJ2-1, with 10 bases matching TRBD1. Per the germline V gene, CDR1 is SGDLS and CDR2 is YYNGEE. J was trimmed by 4 bases and V by 4 bases; bases with no gene match: 5. The CDR3 sequence is 15 residues long. The CDR3 region is CASSPRTGGYNEQFF. The DNA of the CDR3 is TGTGCCAGCAGCCCCAGGACAGGGGGTTACAATGAGCAGTTCTTC. Variable domain in full (rest from reference TRBV9 and TRBJ2-1): DSGVTQTPKHLITATGQRVTLRCSPRSGDLSVYWYQQSLDQGLQFLIQYYNGEERAKGNILERFSAQQFPDLHSELNLSSLELGDSALYFCASSPRTGGYNEQFFGPGTRLTVL.

This clone was counted between two and nine times. This chain uses TRBV14 with TRBJ2-7; a possible D gene is TRBD1 (6 bases). This CDR3 spans 13 amino acids. Trimming pared 4 bases from V and 4 bases from J, leaving 11 bases between. Germline-derived CDR1 and CDR2 are SGHDN and FVKESK. The CDR3 nucleotides are TGTGCCAGCAGCCCCCTAGACAGGTACGAGCAGTACTTC. The encoded protein is CASSPLDRYEQYF.

J is TRBJ2-7 and V is TRBV11-2, with unresolved D. This CDR3 spans 13 amino acids. V lost 0 bases, J lost 2 bases, and 5 bases lay in between. Germline-derived CDR1 and CDR2 are SGHAT and FQNNGV. The CDR3 here is CASSLDVAYEQYF. CDR3 nucleotides: TGTGCCAGCAGCTTAGACGTCGCCTACGAGCAGTACTTC. The variable domain in full, with the rest retrieved from reference TRBV11-2 and TRBJ2-7, is EAGVAQSPRYKIIEKRQSVAFWCNPISGHATLYWYQQILGQGPKLLIQFQNNGVVDDSQLPKDRFSAERLKGVDSTLKIQPAKLEDSAVYLCASSLDVAYEQYFGPGTRLTVT.

The V call is TRBV19, the J call TRBJ2-1, with D tentatively TRBD1 (6 bases). CDR1 LNHDA and CDR2 SQIVND come from the germline V gene (reference sequence). This CDR3 has 19 amino acids. V lost 5 bases and J 3 bases, leaving 26 bases between the germline ends. The CDR3 sequence is CASSRPTGAAHNYYNEQFF. The CDR3 nucleotides read TGTGCCAGTAGTCGTCCGACAGGTGCTGCCCATAATTACTACAATGAGCAGTTCTTC.

The rearrangement joins TRBV4-2 to TRBJ2-1; D might be TRBD1 (5 bases). Germline V gene sequence: CDR1 LGHNA, CDR2 YNFKEQ. Trimming removed 0 bases at V and 8 bases at J, with 11 bases between. The CDR3 covers 14 residues. CDR3 residues: CASSQDFRDDEQFF. CDR3 bases: TGTGCCAGCAGCCAAGATTTCAGGGATGATGAGCAGTTCTTC.

The gene calls are TRBV5-6 and TRBJ1-2; 8 positions agree with TRBD1. From germline, CDR1 is SGHDT and CDR2 YYEEEE. The CDR3 is 14 amino acids. V trimming: 0 bases; J trimming: 8 bases; junction bases outside the gene matches: 6. Written as DNA, the CDR3 is TGTGCCAGCAGCTTGGGCCAGGGGGCTTACGGCTACACCTTC. Its protein is CASSLGQGAYGYTF.

The V call is TRBV25-1, the J call TRBJ2-1; TRBD2 aligns across 10 bases. Germline V gene data show CDR1 as MGHDK and CDR2 as SYGVNS. The CDR3 consists of 14 residues. V dropped 7 bases and J dropped 7; count of bases not matched to a gene: 7. CDR3 amino acids: CASTRAGGRNEQFF. CDR3 bases: TGTGCCAGCACCCGAGCGGGGGGGAGGAATGAGCAGTTCTTC. The full variable domain, rest sourced from reference TRBV25-1 and TRBJ2-1, is EADIYQTPRYLVIGTGKKITLECSQTMGHDKMYWYQQDPGMELHLIHYSYGVNSTEKGDLSSESTVSRIRTEHFPLTLESARPSHTSQYLCASTRAGGRNEQFFGPGTRLTVL.

This clone appeared a single time. The CDR3: CASSYRGGNQPQHF. As DNA, the CDR3 is TGTGCCAGCAGTTACCGGGGGGGCAATCAGCCCCAGCATTTT. The V gene is TRBV6-5, the J gene TRBJ1-5, with D possibly matching TRBD1 (5 bases). Germline CDR1 and CDR2: MNHEY and SVGAGI. This CDR3 comprises 14 residues. Trimming left V 2 bases short and J 2 bases short, with 7 bases between.

The chain combines TRBV7-3 with TRBJ2-2; 7 positions agree with TRBD1. The CDR3 is 15 amino acids. The germline V gene encodes CDR1 SGHTA and CDR2 FQGTGA. V gave up 5 bases and J gave up 6 bases; unmatched junction bases: 9. CDR3 residues: CASSPTGYPSGELFF. The CDR3 DNA is TGTGCCAGCAGCCCGACAGGGTACCCCTCCGGGGAGCTGTTTTTT.

This clone was seen just once. Within the sample, other DNA sequences also encode this same CDR3. The chain combines TRBV5-1 with TRBJ2-3; weak D call: TRBD1 (6 bases). From germline, CDR1 is SGHRS and CDR2 YFSETQ. This CDR3 comprises 16 residues. V was cut by 0 bases and J by 0 bases, with 11 bases left in between. The CDR3 sequence is CASSLAQGLSTDTQYF. CDR3 nucleotide sequence: TGCGCCAGCAGCTTGGCGCAGGGGCTCAGCACAGATACGCAGTATTTT.

The genes are TRBV6-1 and TRBJ2-7; a possible D gene is TRBD1 (6 bases). The CDR3 totals 14 residues. V lost 1 base, J lost 6 bases, and 13 bases lay in between. The germline V gene has CDR1 MNHNS and CDR2 SASEGT. The CDR3 loop is CASSEEGVRVEQYF. Here the CDR3 DNA reads TGTGCCAGCAGTGAAGAGGGGGTTCGTGTCGAGCAGTACTTC.

The chain joins TRBV28 to TRBJ2-2, with a tentative D call TRBD1 (5 bases). CDR1 is MDHEN, CDR2 SYDVKM, per germline. V lost 6 bases to trimming and J lost 6 bases, with 5 bases between them. The CDR3 is made up of 11 amino acids. As DNA, the CDR3 is TGTGCCAGCAGAGGGGCCGGGGAGCTGTTTTTT. It specifies CASRGAGELFF.

The V and J genes are TRBV5-1 and TRBJ1-5; possible D gene TRBD1, 6 bases. The CDR3 is 13 residues long. Trimming took off 3 bases at V and 2 bases at J, with 6 bases between the two ends. Germline-derived CDR1 and CDR2 are SGHRS and YFSETQ. The chain's CDR3 is CASSWGRNQPQHF. CDR3 sequence (DNA): TGCGCCAGCAGCTGGGGGCGCAATCAGCCCCAGCATTTT. The variable domain in full, with the rest retrieved from reference TRBV5-1 and TRBJ1-5, is KAGVTQTPRYLIKTRGQQVTLSCSPISGHRSVSWYQQTPGQGLQFLFEYFSETQRNKGNFPGRFSGRQFSNSRSEMNVSTLELGDSALYLCASSWGRNQPQHFGDGTRLSIL.

This clone appeared a single time. V usage is TRBV5-5 and J usage is TRBJ2-3; no definite D call. The CDR3 is 13 residues long. CDR1 and CDR2 (germline): SGHKS, YYEKEE (reference sequence). Between the trimmed V and J ends, which lost 4 bases and 6 bases, there was a span of 12 bases. The chain's CDR3 is CASSALIGDTQYF. CDR3 nucleotides: TGTGCCAGCAGCGCACTTATCGGGGATACGCAGTATTTT.

This chain links TRBV11-2 with TRBJ2-2; TRBD2 might be the D (5 bases). This CDR3 is built from 17 residues. Trimming took 2 bases from V and 0 from J, leaving 13 bases between them. Germline V gene data show CDR1 as SGHAT and CDR2 as FQNNGV. CDR3 sequence: CASSLRPPGANTGELFF. The CDR3 DNA is TGTGCCAGCAGCTTAAGACCTCCCGGGGCGAACACCGGGGAGCTGTTTTTT.

The genes are TRBV10-3 and TRBJ1-6; 8 bases are a match to TRBD1. The CDR3 spans 15 residues. Unmatched junction bases numbered 9, after V lost 3 bases and J lost 11 bases. Germline V gene data show CDR1 as ENHRY and CDR2 as SYGVKD. CDR3 sequence: CAISDTGTGGTPLHF. CDR3 sequence (DNA): TGTGCCATCAGTGACACCGGGACAGGAGGCACACCCCTCCACTTT.

The V call is TRBV7-2, the J call TRBJ2-1; 7 bases line up with TRBD1. The CDR3 loop spans 13 amino acids. Germline V gene sequence: CDR1 SGHTA, CDR2 FQGNSA. The V segment lost 6 bases and the J segment 7 bases; nucleotides outside the gene matches: 6. The CDR3: CASSPTGKNEQFF. The CDR3 DNA follows: TGTGCCAGCAGTCCGACAGGGAAGAATGAGCAGTTCTTC.